This is a list of T cell receptor beta chains from one sample in a study of blood T cell repertoires in COVID-19. Data came from immunoSEQ multiplex PCR; TCRdb stores just in-frame clones and leaves some out. The table includes hundreds of thousands of clones, approximately 81% detected once. Sequenced sample: PBMCs or T cells enriched from blood (not recorded which). These receptors all come from a woman in her 30s who had been exposed to COVID-19. The CDR3 runs from the conserved cysteine through the conserved F or W. The D gene is left open where the match is weak. For some rows the clone size is stated as once, few or many, or as a class when expanded; others skip it.

>-|TRBD1|TRBV7-9|13|TRBJ1-1
CASSTQGYTEAFF
TGTGCCAGCAGTACACAGGGGTACACTGAAGCTTTCTTT
>-|-|TRBV3-1/TRBV3-2|17|TRBJ2-4
CASSQEGAFLAKNIQYF
TGTGCCAGCAGCCAAGAGGGGGCATTTCTAGCCAAAAACATTCAGTACTTC
>-|-|TRBV24-1|11|TRBJ1-1
CATSDRGEAFF
TGTGCCACCAGTGATCGGGGAGAAGCTTTCTTT
>once|-|TRBV29-1|13|TRBJ2-3
CSVEVSGTDTQYF
TGCAGCGTTGAAGTTTCTGGCACAGATACGCAGTATTTT
>-|TRBD2|TRBV29-1|14|TRBJ2-1
CSVVPGGSYNEQFF
TGCAGCGTTGTACCGGGGGGGTCCTACAATGAGCAGTTCTTC
>few|TRBD1|TRBV24-1|16|TRBJ2-3
CATSGKTTGGEDTQYF
TGTGCCACCAGTGGTAAAACGACAGGGGGCGAGGATACGCAGTATTTT
>-|-|TRBV4-2|18|TRBJ1-3
CASSRGIFGGDSGNTIYF
TGTGCCAGCAGCCGAGGGATTTTTGGCGGCGACTCTGGAAACACCATATATTTT
>-|-|TRBV2|14|TRBJ1-1
CASKVQGQNTEAFF
TGTGCCAGCAAGGTTCAGGGACAGAACACTGAAGCTTTCTTT
>-|-|TRBV7-2|15|TRBJ2-1
CASSLKPSSYNEQFF
TGTGCCAGCAGCTTAAAGCCGAGCTCCTACAATGAGCAGTTCTTC
>-|-|TRBV10-3|17|TRBJ1-3
CAISDYLQGGGGNTIYF
TGTGCCATCAGTGATTATCTACAGGGCGGTGGTGGAAACACCATATATTTT
>-|TRBD1|TRBV30|16|TRBJ1-4
CAWSTRSQGANEKLFF
TGTGCCTGGAGTACACGTTCTCAGGGGGCGAATGAAAAACTGTTTTTT
>-|-|TRBV5-4|15|TRBJ2-7
CASSPGVADSYEQYF
TGTGCCAGCAGCCCCGGGGTAGCCGATTCCTACGAGCAGTACTTC
>-|TRBD2|TRBV7-3|15|TRBJ2-1
CASSPSPGLFNEQFF
TGTGCCAGCAGCCCAAGTCCGGGACTATTCAATGAGCAGTTCTTC
>once|-|TRBV5-1|12|TRBJ2-7
CASSYGIREQYF
TGCGCCAGCAGCTACGGGATTCGAGAGCAGTACTTC
>-|TRBD2|TRBV24-1|15|TRBJ2-7
CATSEGTSFADEQYF
TGTGCCACCAGTGAGGGGACTAGCTTCGCCGACGAGCAGTACTTC
>-|-|TRBV2|15|TRBJ1-6
CASRPGTVYNSPLHF
TGTGCCAGCAGGCCCGGAACAGTCTATAATTCACCCCTCCACTTT
>few|-|TRBV2|17|TRBJ2-5
CASMIQDSSRTEETQYF
TGTGCCAGCATGATCCAGGACAGCTCGAGGACTGAAGAGACCCAGTACTTC
>-|TRBD2|TRBV5-4|14|TRBJ2-1
CASSLAGTSGSLFF
TGTGCCAGCAGCTTGGCCGGGACTAGCGGGAGTCTGTTCTTC
>few|-|TRBV7-9|16|TRBJ2-2
CASSPVEVRGTGELFF
TGTGCCAGCAGCCCTGTCGAGGTCCGGGGCACCGGGGAGCTGTTTTTT
>once|TRBD2|TRBV15|20|TRBJ2-2
CATSRDHRLAGGGGTGELFF
TGTGCCACCAGCAGAGATCATCGGCTAGCGGGAGGTGGGGGAACCGGGGAGCTGTTTTTT
>-|-|TRBV4-2|14|TRBJ2-2
CASSQEYSTGELFF
TGTGCCAGCAGCCAAGAGTACAGTACCGGGGAGCTGTTTTTT
>-|-|TRBV4-3|15|TRBJ1-2
CASSQVVRGAGGYTF
TGCGCCAGCAGCCAAGTGGTTCGGGGGGCAGGTGGCTACACCTTC
>-|-|TRBV5-1|16|TRBJ2-7
CASSEDRGLGTYEQYF
TGCGCCAGCAGTGAGGACAGAGGACTGGGTACTTACGAGCAGTACTTC
>-|-|TRBV30|14|TRBJ1-5
CAWSQGLGNQPQHF
TGTGCCTGGAGTCAGGGGCTTGGCAATCAGCCCCAGCATTTT
>few|-|TRBV7-9|12|TRBJ2-2
CASSWLGRELFF
TGTGCCAGCAGCTGGCTTGGCCGGGAGCTGTTTTTT
>-|TRBD2|TRBV3-1/TRBV3-2|15|TRBJ2-3
CASSQLAGGTDTQYF
TGTGCCAGCAGCCAACTAGCGGGGGGCACAGATACGCAGTATTTT
>-|-|TRBV19|13|TRBJ2-7
CASSRGLSYEQYF
TGTGCCAGTAGTAGGGGACTTTCCTACGAGCAGTACTTC
>-|TRBD1|TRBV5-1|15|TRBJ1-1
CASSSRQGSYTEAFF
TGCGCCAGCAGCTCTAGACAGGGTAGTTACACTGAAGCTTTCTTT
>once|-|TRBV28|12|TRBJ1-2
CASSPGNYGYTF
TGTGCCAGCAGCCCGGGGAACTATGGCTACACCTTC
>-|TRBD1|TRBV5-1|15|TRBJ2-2
CASSDRGRYTGELFF
TGCGCCAGCAGCGACAGGGGGCGTTACACCGGGGAGCTGTTTTTT
>-|TRBD1|TRBV30|14|TRBJ1-2
CAWSLQGASHGYTF
TGTGCCTGGAGCCTACAGGGGGCTTCGCATGGCTACACCTTC
>-|-|TRBV7-2|15|TRBJ1-2
CASSPPRGSNYGYTF
TGTGCCAGCAGCCCACCTCGGGGTTCTAACTATGGCTACACCTTC
>-|-|TRBV5-1|11|TRBJ2-1
CASSAANEQFF
TGCGCCAGCAGCGCGGCCAATGAGCAGTTCTTC
>-|-|TRBV4-3|17|TRBJ2-1
CASSQGLDLISYNEQFF
TGCGCCAGCAGCCAGGGACTCGATTTAATCTCCTACAATGAGCAGTTCTTC
>-|TRBD1|TRBV6-4|16|TRBJ1-2
CASSLGTGRTNYGYTF
TGTGCCAGCAGTCTCGGGACAGGGAGAACTAACTATGGCTACACCTTC
>-|-|TRBV27|14|TRBJ1-5
CASSLLGGNQPQHF
TGTGCCAGCAGTTTGCTAGGTGGAAATCAGCCCCAGCATTTT
>-|-|TRBV5-4|13|TRBJ1-1
CASSGGLNTEAFF
TGTGCCAGCTCTGGAGGATTGAACACTGAAGCTTTCTTT
>-|TRBD1|TRBV28|16|TRBJ1-1
CASSESIRQGATEAFF
TGTGCCAGCAGTGAATCAATAAGACAGGGGGCAACTGAAGCTTTCTTT
>-|-|TRBV6-5|14|TRBJ2-5
CASSLQGVWETQYF
TGTGCCAGCAGTTTACAGGGAGTGTGGGAGACCCAGTACTTC
>-|-|TRBV6-2/TRBV6-3|19|TRBJ2-3
CASSYPRDSSGGRTDTQYF
TGTGCCAGCAGTTACCCCAGGGATTCTTCGGGGGGCCGCACAGATACGCAGTATTTT
>-|TRBD1|TRBV10-3|11|TRBJ1-2
CAISEDRGQTF
TGTGCCATCAGTGAGGACAGGGGGCAGACCTTC
>-|-|TRBV9|16|TRBJ1-2
CASSVSPFRANYGYTF
TGTGCCAGCAGCGTATCACCCTTCAGGGCTAACTATGGCTACACCTTC
>-|TRBD1|TRBV19|19|TRBJ2-3
CASSIIGSGTGVSTDTQYF
TGTGCCAGTAGTATAATTGGGTCCGGGACAGGGGTCAGCACAGATACGCAGTATTTT
>few|-|TRBV18|16|TRBJ1-2
CASSLIRQDLNYGYTF
TGTGCCAGCTCACTCATAAGACAGGACCTTAACTATGGCTACACCTTC
>-|-|TRBV3-1/TRBV3-2|15|TRBJ2-5
CASSHTGTIQETQYF
TGTGCCAGCAGTCACACAGGGACTATCCAAGAGACCCAGTACTTC
>once|TRBD2|TRBV7-9|14|TRBJ2-1
CASSLELAANEQFF
TGTGCCAGCAGCTTAGAGCTAGCGGCCAATGAGCAGTTCTTC
>-|-|TRBV7-9|14|TRBJ2-7
CASSSTVFPYEQYF
TGTGCCAGCAGCTCTACGGTTTTTCCCTACGAGCAGTACTTC
>once|TRBD1|TRBV2|15|TRBJ1-4
CASRDRSSTNEKLFF
TGTGCCAGTAGGGACAGGAGCTCGACTAATGAAAAACTGTTTTTT
>few|TRBD1|TRBV28|15|TRBJ1-1
CASTNPGTGDTEAFF
TGTGCCAGCACCAATCCCGGGACAGGGGACACTGAAGCTTTCTTT
>-|TRBD1|TRBV28|14|TRBJ1-5
CASRTGGNNQPQHF
TGTGCCAGCAGGACAGGGGGGAACAATCAGCCCCAGCATTTT
>few|-|TRBV12-3/TRBV12-4|13|TRBJ2-1
CASSPPGLDFAFF
TGTGCCAGCAGTCCGCCAGGACTGGACTTTGCGTTCTTC
>-|-|TRBV7-6|19|TRBJ2-6
CASSPSGLESISGANVLTF
TGTGCCAGCAGCCCTTCGGGACTTGAATCCATCTCTGGTGCCAACGTCCTGACTTTC
>-|-|TRBV2|13|TRBJ1-1
CASREAADTEAFF
TGTGCCAGCAGAGAGGCCGCGGACACTGAAGCTTTCTTT
>-|TRBD1|TRBV29-1|14|TRBJ1-2
CSASSDRANYGYTF
TGCAGCGCTTCGAGTGACAGGGCTAACTATGGCTACACCTTC
>-|TRBD1|TRBV27|19|TRBJ1-6
CASSRGQGSHSSYNSPLHF
TGTGCCAGCAGTCGGGGACAGGGGTCACATAGCTCCTATAATTCACCCCTCCACTTT
>-|-|TRBV9|14|TRBJ2-2
CASSVGLANGELFF
TGTGCCAGCAGCGTAGGGTTAGCGAACGGGGAGCTGTTTTTT
>-|TRBD2|TRBV27|15|TRBJ2-1
CASSPTSGSSREQFF
TGTGCCAGCAGTCCGACTAGCGGGAGCTCTCGTGAGCAGTTCTTC
>-|TRBD1|TRBV28|14|TRBJ1-5
CASSKPHRGQPQHF
TGTGCCAGCAGTAAACCTCACAGGGGTCAGCCCCAGCATTTT
>once|TRBD2|TRBV5-1|15|TRBJ2-7
CASSSAGGFSSEQYF
TGCGCCAGCAGCTCAGCGGGAGGTTTTTCATCCGAGCAGTACTTC